These 28 T cell receptor beta chains came from one sample sequenced in a study of control samples from healthy donors and cancer patients. Generated by immunoSEQ multiplex PCR, the TCRdb table keeps only in-frame clones and is missing some. The sample lists some 130,000 clones; more than 85% were seen once. Sequencing was done on a sample of PBMCs. These receptors were taken from a man aged 45-65 years with head and neck cancer.

The chain uses TRBV4-2 and TRBJ2-3; perhaps TRBD2 as D (6 bases). Germline-derived CDR1 and CDR2 are LGHNA and YNFKEQ. The CDR3 has 15 residues. V shed 0 bases and J shed 1 base, with 8 bases lying between them. The CDR3 reads CASSQDRRGTDTQYF. DNA for the CDR3: TGTGCCAGCAGCCAAGATAGGAGGGGCACAGATACGCAGTATTTT.

This rearrangement joins TRBV2 to TRBJ1-1, with 7 bases identical to TRBD1. Losses at the gene ends were 2 bases for V and 4 bases for J; bases not matched to a gene: 10. In germline, CDR1 is SNHLY, CDR2 FYNNEI. This CDR3 contains 16 residues. As DNA, the CDR3 is TGTGCCAGCAGTGAATCGAGAGGGGGCAGGGTCACTGAAGCTTTCTTT. Its translation: CASSESRGGRVTEAFF.

This clone was found once. V gene TRBV7-3 combines with J gene TRBJ2-3, with no clear D. V gave up 6 bases and J gave up 3 bases, with 13 bases separating them. Germline lookup yields CDR1 SGHTA and CDR2 FQGTGA. The CDR3 is 14 amino acids. CDR3 nucleotide sequence: TGTGCCAGCAGTTTTGGAGTAGGGACAGATACGCAGTATTTT. As protein: CASSFGVGTDTQYF.

This chain links TRBV7-3 with TRBJ2-1, with D unclear. V lost 5 bases, J lost 0 bases, and 11 bases lay in between. Germline V gene sequence: CDR1 SGHTA, CDR2 FQGTGA. This CDR3 region has 15 residues. In DNA, the CDR3 is TGTGCCAGCAGCCGTGACTCCTCCTCCTACAATGAGCAGTTCTTC. Protein product: CASSRDSSSYNEQFF.

V and J are TRBV4-1 and TRBJ1-2, with 8 bases lining up with TRBD1. Germline loops: CDR1 MGHRA, CDR2 YSYEKL. The V and J ends lost 7 bases and 4 bases, in that order; junction bases with no gene match: 11. The CDR3 is 15 residues long. CDR3 loop: CASTLNAGGLYGYTF. The CDR3 region has the DNA TGCGCCAGCACCTTGAACGCAGGGGGCCTCTATGGCTACACCTTC.

This chain joins TRBV11-2 and TRBJ2-7; D not certain. V lost 4 bases and J lost 4, with 2 bases in between. Germline V lookup: CDR1 SGHAT, CDR2 FQNNGV. The CDR3 has 10 amino acids. In DNA form, the CDR3 reads TGTGCCAGCAGCTCTTACGAGCAGTACTTC. The encoded protein is CASSSYEQYF. Full variable domain (missing parts from reference TRBV11-2 and TRBJ2-7): EAGVAQSPRYKIIEKRQSVAFWCNPISGHATLYWYQQILGQGPKLLIQFQNNGVVDDSQLPKDRFSAERLKGVDSTLKIQPAKLEDSAVYLCASSSYEQYFGPGTRLTVT.

J is TRBJ2-4 and V is TRBV5-1; 11 bases agree with TRBD2. V lost 1 base to trimming and J lost 9 bases; unmatched junction nucleotides: 12. The V gene's germline CDR1 is SGHRS and CDR2 YFSETQ. The CDR3 covers 17 residues. Here the CDR3 DNA reads TGCGCCAGCAGCTTGTATGGGCTAGCGGGGGGTTTCGGCATTCAGTACTTC. It translates to CASSLYGLAGGFGIQYF.

The chain links TRBV4-2 to TRBJ1-3, with D perhaps matching TRBD1 (6 bases). Trimming took off 4 bases at V and 4 bases at J, with 17 bases between the two ends. The germline V gene encodes CDR1 LGHNA and CDR2 YNFKEQ. This CDR3 has 16 amino acids. DNA for the CDR3: TGTGCCAGCAGCCTCGGACTCAGGGGTTCCGGAAACACCATATATTTT. Protein sequence: CASSLGLRGSGNTIYF.

The J gene is TRBJ2-7, the V gene TRBV28, with a weak D call TRBD2 (5 bases). This CDR3 is built from 12 residues. Germline V lookup: CDR1 MDHEN, CDR2 SYDVKM. Trimming took 6 bases from V and 12 from J, leaving 18 bases between them. CDR3 in amino acids: CASRETVRDLYF. The CDR3, as DNA: TGTGCCAGCAGGGAGACTGTTCGGGATTTGTACTTC.

CDR3 protein: CASSLAGQGSYGYTF. CDR3 sequence (DNA): TGTGCCAGCAGCTTGGCGGGACAGGGAAGCTATGGCTACACCTTC. The rearrangement joins TRBV5-6 to TRBJ1-2; 9 bases line up with TRBD1. The V and J ends lost 0 bases and 4 bases, in that order; junction bases with no gene match: 4. The CDR3 loop spans 15 amino acids. In germline, CDR1 is SGHDT, CDR2 YYEEEE.

The chain combines TRBV6-5 with TRBJ1-1, with D possibly being TRBD1 (6 bases). V lost 5 bases, J lost 5 bases, and 18 bases lay in between. The germline V gene has CDR1 MNHEY and CDR2 SVGAGI. The CDR3 is 15 amino acids. Here the CDR3 reads CASSHLQGVETEAFF. CDR3 sequence (DNA): TGTGCCAGCAGTCACCTACAGGGAGTCGAAACTGAAGCTTTCTTT.

The genes are TRBV6-5 and TRBJ1-2, with 7 bases fitting TRBD1. V was pared by 6 bases and J by 7 bases, with 11 bases of the junction left unmatched. Looked up from germline, CDR1 is MNHEY and CDR2 is SVGAGI. There are 14 residues in the CDR3. The CDR3 coding sequence is TGTGCCAGCAGCCAGAGACAGGGATTGACTGGCTACACCTTC. Protein: CASSQRQGLTGYTF.

J is TRBJ2-3 and V is TRBV7-2; weak D call: TRBD2 (5 bases). Trimming removed 5 bases from V and 5 bases from J, with 20 bases in between. The CDR3 runs 16 residues. Germline loops: CDR1 SGHTA, CDR2 FQGNSA. In DNA form, the CDR3 reads TGTGCCAGCAGCCCTCCCGGGGTGGGCCGGAAAGATACGCAGTATTTT. It codes for CASSPPGVGRKDTQYF.

This chain joins TRBV19 and TRBJ2-2; 16 positions agree with TRBD2. Germline V gene lookup returns CDR1 LNHDA and CDR2 SQIVND (reference sequence). The ends lost 4 bases at V and 6 bases at J; junction bases unmatched: 14. This CDR3 spans 20 amino acids. CDR3 nucleotides: TGTGCCAGTAGTAGGACGGGGACTAGCGGGGGGGCTCGTTTGCCCGGGGAGCTGTTTTTT. The encoded protein is CASSRTGTSGGARLPGELFF. Supplemented by reference TRBV19 and TRBJ2-2, the full variable domain reads DGGITQSPKYLFRKEGQNVTLSCEQNLNHDAMYWYRQDPGQGLRLIYYSQIVNDFQKGDIAEGYSVSREKKESFPLTVTSAQKNPTAFYLCASSRTGTSGGARLPGELFFGEGSRLTVL.

The chain has TRBV12-3 or TRBV12-4 and TRBJ1-6; no reliable D call. V lost 4 bases and J lost 3, with 4 bases in between. This CDR3 is built from 13 residues. Here the CDR3 reads CASSSDYNSPLHF. The CDR3 coding sequence is TGTGCCAGCAGTTCCGACTATAATTCACCCCTCCACTTT.

The rearrangement links TRBV6-5 to TRBJ1-2, with 8 bases fitting TRBD1. The CDR3 has 13 residues. Germline V gene lookup returns CDR1 MNHEY and CDR2 SVGAGI. The ends lost 6 bases at V and 8 bases at J; junction bases unmatched: 8. CDR3 residues: CASRPSGGVGYTF. The CDR3, as DNA: TGTGCCAGCAGGCCTTCAGGGGGCGTGGGCTACACCTTC.

This clone appeared once. V gene TRBV18 combines with J gene TRBJ1-5, with a possible D match to TRBD1 (5 bases). Trimming took off 4 bases at V and 7 bases at J, with 17 bases between the two ends. This CDR3 is 15 amino acids long. The V gene's germline CDR1 is KGHSH and CDR2 LQKENI. CDR3 DNA: TGTGCCAGCTCACTAGGGGAACGCCCGTTACAGCCCCAGCATTTT. Its translation: CASSLGERPLQPQHF.

The V gene is TRBV29-1, the J gene TRBJ2-2; D remains unclear. The CDR3 extends over 13 amino acids. The V gene's germline CDR1 is SQVTM and CDR2 ANQGSEA. The V end lost 5 bases, the J end lost 5 bases, and 12 bases lay between the germline ends. The CDR3 reads CSVFFVGTGELFF. The CDR3 DNA sequence: TGCAGCGTTTTTTTTGTGGGTACCGGGGAGCTGTTTTTT.

The J gene is TRBJ2-7, the V gene TRBV18, with D maybe TRBD1 (6 bases). The V end was cut by 4 bases, the J end by 3 bases, with 22 bases between. Germline V gives CDR1 KGHSH, CDR2 LQKENI. CDR3 length equals 17 residues. Here the CDR3 DNA reads TGTGCCAGCTCACACGCTTCTTTACAGGGAAGTAACTACGAGCAGTACTTC. Protein sequence: CASSHASLQGSNYEQYF. Full variable domain (remainder filled in from reference TRBV18 and TRBJ2-7): NAGVMQNPRHLVRRRGQEARLRCSPMKGHSHVYWYRQLPEEGLKFMVYLQKENIIDESGMPKERFSAEFPKEGPSILRIQQVVRGDSAAYFCASSHASLQGSNYEQYFGPGTRLTVT.

The gene calls are TRBV5-1 and TRBJ1-3; D remains unclear. From germline, CDR1 is SGHRS and CDR2 YFSETQ. V was cut by 2 bases and J by 2 bases, with 8 bases left in between. The CDR3 has 14 amino acids. CDR3 region: CASSFGSPGNTIYF. CDR3 DNA: TGCGCCAGCAGCTTCGGCAGCCCTGGAAACACCATATATTTT.

The genes are TRBV28 and TRBJ1-2; D call uncertain. CDR3 length: 13 residues. V lost 5 bases and J lost 8, with 15 bases in between. CDR1 is MDHEN and CDR2 is SYDVKM in the germline V gene. The CDR3 region is CASSPALAEGYTF. The CDR3 DNA reads as TGTGCCAGCAGTCCCGCCCTGGCCGAGGGCTACACCTTC.

The chain couples TRBV28 to TRBJ1-4; D call uncertain. The CDR3 has 14 residues. With 4 bases removed from V and 8 bases from J, the gap between germline ends came to 14 bases. Per the germline V gene, CDR1 is MDHEN and CDR2 is SYDVKM. CDR3 sequence (DNA): TGTGCCAGCAGTTCGGCCACGAGTATGGAAAAACTGTTTTTT. It codes for CASSSATSMEKLFF.

This clone has a single count. J is TRBJ2-7 and V is TRBV9; D is ambiguous. The CDR3 runs to 12 residues. V was pared by 3 bases and J by 5 bases, with 9 bases between. The germline V gene encodes CDR1 SGDLS and CDR2 YYNGEE. The CDR3 DNA reads as TGTGCCAGCAGCGCCCATGGGGACGAGCAGTACTTC. Its translation is CASSAHGDEQYF. Full variable domain (remainder filled in from reference TRBV9 and TRBJ2-7): DSGVTQTPKHLITATGQRVTLRCSPRSGDLSVYWYQQSLDQGLQFLIQYYNGEERAKGNILERFSAQQFPDLHSELNLSSLELGDSALYFCASSAHGDEQYFGPGTRLTVT.

This clone was counted once. The junction shows a germline mismatch at one end, possibly a read error. The genes are TRBV3-1 (or the pseudogene TRBV3-2) and TRBJ2-7, with D perhaps TRBD1 (5 bases). The CDR3 is 13 residues long. Germline CDR1 LGHDT, CDR2 YNNKEL (reference sequence). CDR3 sequence: CASSQDPGKRTRF. CDR3 DNA sequence: TGTGCCAGCAGCCAAGATCCAGGGAAACGGACAAGATTC.

The chain joins TRBV18 to TRBJ2-2, with unresolved D. The CDR3 length is 14 residues. Per the germline V gene, CDR1 is KGHSH and CDR2 is LQKENI. The V end lost 3 bases, the J end lost 1 base, and 6 bases lay between the germline ends. The CDR3, as DNA: TGTGCCAGCTCACCCACGCTGAACACCGGGGAGCTGTTTTTT. The encoded protein is CASSPTLNTGELFF. Complete variable domain (other parts from reference TRBV18 and TRBJ2-2): NAGVMQNPRHLVRRRGQEARLRCSPMKGHSHVYWYRQLPEEGLKFMVYLQKENIIDESGMPKERFSAEFPKEGPSILRIQQVVRGDSAAYFCASSPTLNTGELFFGEGSRLTVL.

This sequence joins TRBV6-5 and TRBJ1-2; D is perhaps TRBD1 (5 bases). This CDR3 spans 15 amino acids. Germline CDR1 reads MNHEY; CDR2 reads SVGAGI. Trimming stripped 7 bases from V and 1 base from J, with 16 bases between. The DNA of the CDR3 is TGTGCCAGCACCCCCATCGGGACCCTTAACTATGGCTACACCTTC. Amino acid sequence: CASTPIGTLNYGYTF.

The chain carries TRBV28 and TRBJ2-1; tentative D call: TRBD2 (6 bases). The CDR3 is 16 amino acids. Germline CDR1 is MDHEN and CDR2 is SYDVKM. The germline V and J ends were trimmed by 3 bases and 5 bases, with 17 bases remaining between them. The DNA of the CDR3 is TGTGCCAGCAGTTTGGTTTCCCGGGGGATCAACAATGAGCAGTTCTTC. Translated: CASSLVSRGINNEQFF.

The CDR3 nucleotides read TGTGCCAGCCGGACAGGTCAAGAGACCCAGTACTTC. This codes for CASRTGQETQYF. The chain couples TRBV13 to TRBJ2-5; TRBD1 aligns across 7 bases. This CDR3 spans 12 amino acids. J was trimmed by 2 bases and V by 8 bases; bases with no gene match: 2. Germline lookup yields CDR1 PRHDT and CDR2 FYEKMQ (reference sequence).